The 18 T cell receptor beta chains reported below all come from one sample, sequenced in a study of blood T cell repertoires in COVID-19. Libraries were prepared by immunoSEQ multiplex PCR; TCRdb keeps only in-frame clonotypes and omits some of them. The sample includes about 140,000 clones, approximately 86% of them seen just once. The sequenced sample was peripheral blood. All receptors come from an older woman with acute or convalescent COVID-19.

In DNA form, the CDR3 reads TGTGCCAGCAGTGAGCCGGGACAGGGACACTCCTACGAGCAGTACTTC. Encoded protein: CASSEPGQGHSYEQYF. The chain links TRBV6-1 to TRBJ2-7; 9 nucleotides agree with TRBD1. The CDR3 spans 16 residues. Germline CDR1 MNHNS, CDR2 SASEGT. The V gene end was trimmed by 3 bases and the J gene end by 0 bases; junction bases not matched to a gene: 6.

The chain is built from TRBV27 and TRBJ2-1; maybe TRBD2 (6 bases). V dropped 6 bases and J dropped 0 bases, with 12 bases sitting between them. The germline V gene has CDR1 MNHEY and CDR2 SMNVEV (reference sequence). The CDR3 runs to 15 residues. The CDR3 here is CASSMDYLSYNEQFF. In nucleotides, the CDR3 is TGTGCCAGCAGCATGGACTACCTCTCCTACAATGAGCAGTTCTTC.

This chain joins TRBV28 and TRBJ1-2; 9 bases align to TRBD1. The CDR3 runs to 12 residues. Per the germline V gene, CDR1 is MDHEN and CDR2 is SYDVKM. After removal of 5 bases from V and 7 bases from J, the junction contained 2 bases not matched to a gene. The CDR3 bases are TGTGCCAGCAGTGGGACAGGGATTGGCTACACCTTC. Translating gives CASSGTGIGYTF.

V usage is TRBV15 and J usage is TRBJ1-6, with D possibly matching TRBD1 (5 bases). Germline V lookup: CDR1 LNHNV, CDR2 YYDKDF (reference sequence). The CDR3 length is 15 residues. Trimming stripped 1 base from V and 7 bases from J, with 11 bases between. CDR3 protein: CATSRVRGSNSPLHF. The CDR3 DNA reads TGTGCCACCAGCAGAGTACGGGGGTCGAATTCACCCCTCCACTTT.

The V call is TRBV4-1, the J call TRBJ2-3; the D gene is possibly TRBD1 (6 bases). Germline V gene sequence: CDR1 MGHRA, CDR2 YSYEKL. CDR3 size: 16 residues. The V and J ends lost 0 bases and 2 bases respectively, with 12 bases between them. The CDR3 is CASSQERGQYTDTQYF. CDR3 sequence (DNA): TGCGCCAGCAGCCAAGAAAGGGGACAATACACAGATACGCAGTATTTT.

The chain links TRBV4-2 to TRBJ1-3; 9 bases map to TRBD1. The CDR3 is 18 residues long. Trimming at V came to 5 bases and at J to 0 bases, leaving 11 bases not matched to a gene. CDR1 is LGHNA and CDR2 is YNFKEQ in the germline V gene. CDR3 protein: CASSLTGTGLNSGNTIYF. The CDR3 DNA reads as TGTGCCAGCAGCTTAACCGGGACAGGGCTGAACTCTGGAAACACCATATATTTT.

The V and J genes are TRBV19 and TRBJ1-1; D is possibly TRBD1 (6 bases). Trimming took 6 bases from V and 0 from J, leaving 8 bases between them. This CDR3 is built from 13 residues. Per germline, CDR1 LNHDA and CDR2 SQIVND (reference sequence). The CDR3 DNA sequence: TGTGCCAGTAGCAGGACAGTGAACACTGAAGCTTTCTTT. It encodes CASSRTVNTEAFF.

Here the CDR3 reads CASSYPPGGMINTIYF. The CDR3 nucleotides read TGTGCCAGCAGTTACCCCCCGGGGGGTATGATAAACACCATATATTTT. This chain links TRBV6-5 with TRBJ1-3; TRBD1 might be the D (5 bases). V dropped 2 bases and J dropped 6 bases, with 17 bases sitting between them. The CDR3 runs to 16 residues. CDR1 MNHEY and CDR2 SVGAGI come from the germline V gene.

The J gene is TRBJ1-5, the V gene TRBV5-3, with 9 bases identical to TRBD1. TRBV5-3 is classed as an ORF, of uncertain function. V shed 4 bases and J 0 bases; nucleotides not matched to a gene: 14. The CDR3 totals 19 residues. The CDR3 DNA follows: TGTGCCAGAAGCGGGCAGCGGGACAGGGATACTAATAGCAATCAGCCCCAGCATTTT. Amino acid sequence: CARSGQRDRDTNSNQPQHF.

The chain uses TRBV18 and TRBJ1-1, with a weak D call TRBD1 (5 bases). Trimming cost V 0 bases and J 1 base, with 12 bases left between them. From germline, CDR1 is KGHSH and CDR2 LQKENI. This CDR3 comprises 16 residues. The CDR3, as DNA: TGTGCCAGCTCACCACCCGCGGGGGTCGGGAACACTGAAGCTTTCTTT. Translating gives CASSPPAGVGNTEAFF.

The rearrangement links TRBV6-1 to TRBJ2-3, with D unclear. Trimming left V 1 base short and J 8 bases short, with 10 bases between. Germline V gives CDR1 MNHNS, CDR2 SASEGT. This CDR3 is built from 13 residues. This CDR3 reads CASSEGALGTQYF. The CDR3 region has the DNA TGTGCCAGCAGTGAAGGGGCCCTGGGTACGCAGTATTTT.

This chain joins TRBV16 and TRBJ1-1, with D possibly TRBD1 on 5 matching bases. This CDR3 is 15 amino acids long. V was shortened by 0 bases and J by 0 bases, with 8 bases between the two germline ends. Looked up from germline, CDR1 is KGHSY and CDR2 is FQNENV. This chain's CDR3 is CASSQSRQMNTEAFF. The CDR3 DNA reads as TGTGCCAGCAGCCAATCGCGACAGATGAACACTGAAGCTTTCTTT. The variable domain in full, with the rest retrieved from reference TRBV16 and TRBJ1-1, is GEEVAQTPKHLVRGEGQKAKLYCAPIKGHSYVFWYQQVLKNEFKFLISFQNENVFDETGMPKERFSAKCLPNSPCSLEIQATKLEDSAVYFCASSQSRQMNTEAFFGQGTRLTVV.

The chain joins TRBV4-3 to TRBJ2-1; D might be TRBD1 (6 bases). CDR1 and CDR2 from the germline V gene are LGHNA and YSLEER. This CDR3 spans 19 amino acids. V lost 0 bases and J lost 6, with 24 bases in between. In DNA, the CDR3 is TGCGCCAGCAGCCAAGAAATTGGGAGAAGGGGGTACGCAAGCAATGAGCAGTTCTTC. Translating gives CASSQEIGRRGYASNEQFF.

The chain carries TRBV5-4 and TRBJ2-2; 8 bases map to TRBD1. J gave up 4 bases and V 0 bases, and 8 bases lay outside the gene matches. Per the germline V gene, CDR1 is SGHNT and CDR2 is YYREEE (reference sequence). The CDR3 totals 17 residues. The CDR3 loop is CASSLAKTGVGTGELFF. The CDR3 region has the DNA TGTGCCAGCAGCTTGGCCAAGACAGGGGTCGGCACCGGGGAGCTGTTTTTT.

This clone was counted only a few times. V is TRBV2 and J is TRBJ2-3; no clear D gene. Germline assignment: CDR1 SNHLY and CDR2 FYNNEI. V was pared by 6 bases and J by 0 bases, with 13 bases between. The CDR3 sequence is 15 residues long. The DNA for the CDR3 is TGTGCCAGCAGCGCCATCCCGGGTAGCACAGATACGCAGTATTTT. This sequence encodes CASSAIPGSTDTQYF.

The V and J genes are TRBV7-2 and TRBJ2-3; 9 bases fit TRBD2. The CDR3 has 15 residues. Germline lookup yields CDR1 SGHTA and CDR2 FQGNSA. V was clipped by 5 bases and J by 2 bases; unmatched bases: 5. In DNA form, the CDR3 reads TGTGCCAGCAGCCCTAGCGGGGTGAACACAGATACGCAGTATTTT. Translation gives CASSPSGVNTDTQYF.

This chain joins TRBV28 and TRBJ2-7; tentatively, D is TRBD1 (6 bases). V lost 6 bases, J lost 7 bases, and 19 bases lay in between. Germline CDR1 is MDHEN and CDR2 is SYDVKM. The CDR3 has 14 residues. CDR3 DNA: TGTGCCAGCAGGACCGGGACAAGGACGGGAGAGCAGTACTTC. This sequence encodes CASRTGTRTGEQYF.

The genes are TRBV9 and TRBJ2-1, with TRBD2 identical over 9 bases. V gave up 0 bases and J gave up 3 bases; unmatched junction bases: 4. Germline values: CDR1 SGDLS, CDR2 YYNGEE. CDR3 size: 16 residues. DNA for the CDR3: TGTGCCAGCAGCGTAGGGAGCGGGGGGTTCTACAATGAGCAGTTCTTC. This translates into CASSVGSGGFYNEQFF.